This T cell receptor beta chain is drawn from a study of shared clonotypes between healthy human individuals. At deep level, the assay was performed. Clones were read by immunoSEQ multiplex PCR, and TCRdb kept only the in-frame ones, dropping some. The sample records 1,400,000 or so clones, approximately 98.5% being singletons. This CDR3 has 12 amino acids. Sequenced input: naive CD4+ T cells sorted from blood. Subset denoted: CD45RA+ positively selected. The rearrangement uses TRBV12-2 and TRBJ2-7; TRBD1 is taken as the D call from the table, unchecked against the DNA. TRBV12-2 is a pseudogene locus. This sequence originates from a man aged 30 to 39 in good health. The chain's CDR3 is CASRLNRDEQYF. For the CDR3, the DNA is TGTGCAAGTCGCCTAAACAGGGACGAGCAGTACTTC.